Listed below are T cell receptor beta chains from one sample, sequenced in a study of T cell responses to AZD1222 COVID-19 vaccine. Clones were sequenced by immunoSEQ multiplex PCR, and TCRdb holds only the in-frame ones, with some missing. The sample records 85,000 to 90,000 clones, roughly nine tenths being singletons. Sequenced material: peripheral blood, taken 28 days after the second AZD1222 dose. These receptors were collected from an adult who received the AZD1222 COVID-19 vaccine. Both conserved end residues are part of each CDR3. Fields, in order: V gene, clone size, D gene, J gene, CDR3 protein, CDR3 DNA. The D gene is left open where the match is weak. For some rows the clone size is stated as once, few or many, or as a class when expanded; others skip it.

V: TRBV5-4
size: .
D: .
J: TRBJ1-2
CDR3: CASSQGNYGYTF
DNA: TGTGCCAGCAGCCAGGGGAACTATGGCTACACCTTC

V: TRBV7-2
size: .
D: TRBD2
J: TRBJ2-7
CDR3: CASSLARTGTSGYEQYF
DNA: TGTGCCAGCAGCTTAGCGAGGACCGGGACTAGCGGTTACGAGCAGTACTTC

V: TRBV14
size: .
D: .
J: TRBJ2-7
CDR3: CASSQATYEQYF
DNA: TGTGCCAGCAGCCAAGCCACATACGAGCAGTACTTC

V: TRBV12-3/TRBV12-4
size: .
D: TRBD1
J: TRBJ1-6
CDR3: CASSPQGYSPLHF
DNA: TGTGCCAGCAGCCCACAGGGGTATTCACCCCTCCACTTT

V: TRBV6-5
size: .
D: .
J: TRBJ1-5
CDR3: CASIFFLDKNQPQHF
DNA: TGTGCCAGCATTTTTTTCTTGGATAAAAATCAGCCCCAGCATTTT

V: TRBV2
size: .
D: TRBD2
J: TRBJ2-7
CDR3: CASRPGLGSYEQYF
DNA: TGTGCCAGCAGACCGGGACTAGGATCGTACGAGCAGTACTTC

V: TRBV6-6
size: .
D: .
J: TRBJ1-3
CDR3: CASILGGSGNTIYF
DNA: TGTGCCAGCATCCTCGGGGGCTCTGGAAACACCATATATTTT

V: TRBV19
size: once
D: .
J: TRBJ2-7
CDR3: CASSIEAGSYEQYF
DNA: TGTGCCAGTAGTATAGAGGCGGGCTCCTACGAGCAGTACTTC

V: TRBV10-2
size: .
D: TRBD1
J: TRBJ1-2
CDR3: CASSESKGTGGYGYTF
DNA: TGCGCCAGCAGTGAGTCGAAAGGGACAGGGGGCTATGGCTACACCTTC

V: TRBV7-9
size: .
D: .
J: TRBJ2-2
CDR3: CATPGGNTGELFF
DNA: TGTGCCACCCCCGGAGGGAACACCGGGGAGCTGTTTTTT

V: TRBV18
size: .
D: .
J: TRBJ1-1
CDR3: CASSPEAGFTEAFF
DNA: TGTGCCAGCTCACCAGAGGCAGGGTTCACTGAAGCTTTCTTT

V: TRBV27
size: .
D: .
J: TRBJ1-2
CDR3: CASSGGGYGYTF
DNA: TGTGCCAGTTCCGGGGGGGGCTATGGCTACACCTTC

V: TRBV11-2
size: .
D: .
J: TRBJ1-1
CDR3: CASSPSGRPGGTEAFF
DNA: TGTGCCAGCAGCCCCTCAGGACGGCCTGGAGGCACTGAAGCTTTCTTT

V: TRBV11-2
size: .
D: .
J: TRBJ2-7
CDR3: CASSRAGQGSYEQYF
DNA: TGTGCCAGCAGCCGCGCAGGGCAAGGGTCCTACGAGCAGTACTTC

V: TRBV10-3
size: .
D: TRBD1
J: TRBJ1-5
CDR3: CAISRQGAGQPQHF
DNA: TGTGCCATCAGTAGACAGGGGGCAGGTCAGCCCCAGCATTTT

V: TRBV19
size: .
D: TRBD1
J: TRBJ1-4
CDR3: CASSVGADRRSEKLFF
DNA: TGTGCCAGTAGTGTGGGAGCGGACAGGAGGAGTGAAAAACTGTTTTTT

V: TRBV7-8
size: .
D: .
J: TRBJ2-1
CDR3: CASSWERVTRYNEQFF
DNA: TGTGCCAGCAGCTGGGAGCGGGTCACCCGCTACAATGAGCAGTTCTTC

V: TRBV5-5
size: once
D: .
J: TRBJ2-1
CDR3: CASIYGRPGNEQFF
DNA: TGTGCCAGCATCTATGGGCGTCCAGGGAATGAGCAGTTCTTC

V: TRBV5-5
size: .
D: .
J: TRBJ1-5
CDR3: CASSPGGGNQPQHF
DNA: TGTGCCAGCAGCCCGGGGGGGGGCAATCAGCCCCAGCATTTT

V: TRBV5-1
size: .
D: .
J: TRBJ2-3
CDR3: CASRGPGDGDTQYF
DNA: TGCGCCAGCCGGGGTCCCGGGGATGGAGATACGCAGTATTTT

V: TRBV3-1/TRBV3-2
size: .
D: .
J: TRBJ1-2
CDR3: CASSGHRAPGGYTF
DNA: TGTGCCAGCAGCGGACACAGGGCTCCAGGTGGCTACACCTTC

V: TRBV18
size: .
D: .
J: TRBJ2-5
CDR3: CASSFTREETQYF
DNA: TGTGCCAGCTCATTCACGAGAGAAGAGACCCAGTACTTC

V: TRBV2
size: .
D: .
J: TRBJ2-7
CDR3: CASSRREQYF
DNA: TGTGCCAGCAGTAGACGGGAGCAGTACTTC

V: TRBV7-2
size: .
D: .
J: TRBJ2-7
CDR3: CASSTRTGEQYF
DNA: TGTGCCAGCAGCACTCGGACGGGCGAGCAGTACTTC

V: TRBV5-1
size: .
D: TRBD2
J: TRBJ2-1
CDR3: CASSLDSGGYNEQFF
DNA: TGCGCCAGCAGCTTGGATAGCGGGGGGTACAATGAGCAGTTCTTC

V: TRBV5-8
size: .
D: .
J: TRBJ1-6
CDR3: CASSLYRVQNSPLHF
DNA: TGTGCCAGCAGCTTGTACCGGGTTCAGAATTCACCCCTCCACTTT

V: TRBV3-1/TRBV3-2
size: .
D: TRBD1
J: TRBJ1-2
CDR3: CASSRQGGDDGYTF
DNA: TGTGCCAGCAGCCGACAGGGAGGCGATGATGGCTACACCTTC

V: TRBV12-3/TRBV12-4
size: few
D: .
J: TRBJ1-2
CDR3: CASSLGAYGYTF
DNA: TGTGCCAGCAGTTTAGGGGCTTATGGCTACACCTTC

V: TRBV4-1
size: .
D: TRBD1
J: TRBJ1-6
CDR3: CASSQEVVGQNNSPLHF
DNA: TGCGCCAGCAGCCAAGAGGTTGTGGGACAGAATAATTCACCCCTCCACTTT

V: TRBV7-2
size: few
D: TRBD2
J: TRBJ2-1
CDR3: CASSGGVYNEQFF
DNA: TGTGCCAGCAGCGGGGGGGTATACAATGAGCAGTTCTTC

V: TRBV5-1
size: .
D: .
J: TRBJ1-2
CDR3: CASSLGDGSYGYTF
DNA: TGCGCCAGCAGCTTGGGGGACGGCTCCTATGGCTACACCTTC

V: TRBV19
size: .
D: TRBD1
J: TRBJ1-1
CDR3: CASFPKGRTGMNTEAFF
DNA: TGTGCCAGTTTTCCGAAGGGTAGGACAGGTATGAACACTGAAGCTTTCTTT

V: TRBV2
size: .
D: .
J: TRBJ1-2
CDR3: CASSVRTVYGYTF
DNA: TGTGCCAGCAGTGTCCGGACAGTCTATGGCTACACCTTC

V: TRBV4-1
size: .
D: .
J: TRBJ1-2
CDR3: CASSQQVLDGYTF
DNA: TGCGCCAGCAGCCAGCAGGTTCTGGATGGCTACACCTTC

V: TRBV18
size: .
D: TRBD1
J: TRBJ1-2
CDR3: CASSRQGAVGYTF
DNA: TGTGCCAGCTCACGACAGGGGGCGGTTGGCTACACCTTC

V: TRBV5-1
size: .
D: .
J: TRBJ1-1
CDR3: CASSLFGQYTEAFF
DNA: TGCGCCAGCAGCTTGTTCGGACAGTACACTGAAGCTTTCTTT

V: TRBV2
size: .
D: TRBD1
J: TRBJ1-1
CDR3: CASRGEATGTASNTEAFF
DNA: TGTGCCAGCAGGGGAGAGGCGACAGGGACGGCCTCGAACACTGAAGCTTTCTTT

V: TRBV6-5
size: once
D: TRBD1
J: TRBJ1-5
CDR3: CASRKDRGSNQPQHF
DNA: TGTGCCAGCAGAAAAGACAGGGGCAGCAATCAGCCCCAGCATTTT

V: TRBV2
size: .
D: .
J: TRBJ2-7
CDR3: CASEPGQIYEQYF
DNA: TGTGCCAGCGAGCCGGGACAAATTTACGAGCAGTACTTC

V: TRBV7-8
size: .
D: .
J: TRBJ1-6
CDR3: CASSIGQTNSPLHF
DNA: TGTGCCAGCAGCATCGGACAGACAAATTCACCCCTCCACTTT

V: TRBV3-1/TRBV3-2
size: .
D: TRBD1
J: TRBJ2-5
CDR3: CASSHRIGQGVGTQYF
DNA: TGTGCCAGCAGCCACCGCATCGGACAGGGGGTTGGGACCCAGTACTTC

V: TRBV3-1/TRBV3-2
size: .
D: .
J: TRBJ2-5
CDR3: CASSQLSRGGPQYF
DNA: TGTGCCAGCAGCCAATTGAGTCGGGGTGGGCCCCAGTACTTC

V: TRBV5-1
size: .
D: .
J: TRBJ1-3
CDR3: CASSLGAGPLSSGNTIYF
DNA: TGCGCCAGCAGCTTGGGGGCAGGGCCGTTAAGCTCTGGAAACACCATATATTTT

V: TRBV30
size: few
D: .
J: TRBJ1-2
CDR3: CACQVRGKAYGYTF
DNA: TGTGCCTGTCAAGTACGGGGTAAAGCCTATGGCTACACCTTC

V: TRBV3-1/TRBV3-2
size: .
D: TRBD1
J: TRBJ2-7
CDR3: CASSPNPGDRGHEQYF
DNA: TGTGCCAGCAGCCCCAACCCGGGGGACAGGGGACACGAGCAGTACTTC

V: TRBV7-3
size: .
D: TRBD1
J: TRBJ1-2
CDR3: CASSSYQGAGYTF
DNA: TGTGCCAGCAGCTCATACCAGGGGGCGGGCTACACCTTC

V: TRBV19
size: .
D: .
J: TRBJ1-1
CDR3: CASSIAIVTNTEAFF
DNA: TGTGCCAGTAGTATTGCGATCGTTACCAACACTGAAGCTTTCTTT

V: TRBV5-4
size: .
D: .
J: TRBJ1-1
CDR3: CASSLGLRNTEAFF
DNA: TGTGCCAGCAGCCTGGGACTCCGGAACACTGAAGCTTTCTTT

V: TRBV4-1
size: .
D: .
J: TRBJ1-1
CDR3: CASSQTEGLNTEAFF
DNA: TGCGCCAGCAGCCAAACCGAGGGGCTGAACACTGAAGCTTTCTTT